Sequencing of this T cell receptor beta chain was carried out in a study of post-analysis software for immune sequencing data. Study-level background: Several disease courses (relapsing-remitting, secondary progressive and progressive-relapsing) of multiple sclerosis were included. General study results and limits: Relative to controls, patients with multiple sclerosis showed significantly lower normalized Chao1 diversity. By F measure, samples from a shared preparation batch strongly co-clustered. Five or six TRBV segments (TRBV5-6, TRBV5-1 and TRBV20-1 among them) occurred more frequently in patients than in controls.

Trimming pared 1 base from V and 6 bases from J, leaving 10 bases between. CDR1 and CDR2 from the germline V gene are DFQATT and SNEGSKA (reference sequence). This CDR3 has 13 residues. Built from TCR beta cDNA, the libraries had unique molecular identifiers in them. Once roughly 1 to 10 million T cells were used, some 500,000 cDNA molecules resulted. One entry per CDR3 protein, called by TCRdb with MiXCR from the PCR reads. The repertoire has approximately 260,000 distinct CDR3 sequences, approximately 34% of them found once; the top ten carry more than 4%. This clonotype appeared many times. Its matching antigen is unknown.

The rearrangement joins TRBV20-1 to TRBJ2-1, with D possibly matching TRBD1 (5 bases). This clonotype originated in a girl aged 10-17 years with multiple sclerosis. Specimen: blood. The CDR3, as DNA: TGCAGTGCTAGAGGCAGGGTGGTCAATGAGCAGTTCTTC. Its protein product is CSARGRVVNEQFF.